This is a list of T cell receptor beta chains from one sample in a study of cytomegalovirus exposure and HLA in healthy donors. Assay used: immunoSEQ multiplex PCR; TCRdb lists only in-frame clones, some missing. This table has about 100,000 clones, more than 75% appearing once. Sequencing was done on a sample of PBMCs. Receptor source: a woman aged 55-69 years in good health and CMV-seronegative. The CDR3 runs from the conserved cysteine through the conserved F or W. The D gene is left open where the match is weak. Some rows have no size entry. The others give once, few or many, or a class for an expanded clone.

>once|-|TRBJ2-7|TRBV7-8
CASSPTSSYEQYF
TGTGCCAGCAGTCCGACTAGCTCCTACGAGCAGTACTTC
>-|TRBD2|TRBJ2-3|TRBV7-2
CASSLGGGFDTQYF
TGTGCCAGCAGCTTAGGCGGGGGGTTCGATACGCAGTATTTT
>-|TRBD1|TRBJ2-7|TRBV28
CATSLDRGRYEQYF
TGTGCCACCTCCCTGGACAGGGGTCGATACGAGCAGTACTTC
>-|-|TRBJ1-2|TRBV19
CASSITRVIFNYGYTF
TGTGCCAGTAGTATAACCAGGGTGATATTCAACTATGGCTACACCTTC
>-|TRBD1|TRBJ1-5|TRBV7-2
CASSRQGSNQPQHF
TGTGCCAGCAGCCGACAGGGCAGTAATCAGCCCCAGCATTTT
>-|TRBD1|TRBJ2-5|TRBV5-6
CASSLGQGAVGETQYF
TGTGCCAGCAGCTTGGGGCAGGGGGCGGTGGGTGAGACCCAGTACTTC
>-|-|TRBJ1-6|TRBV11-2
CASSSAGESDSPLHF
TGTGCCAGCAGCTCGGCGGGGGAGTCGGATTCACCCCTCCACTTT
>-|-|TRBJ1-5|TRBV5-1
CASSPEAASNQPQHF
TGCGCCAGCAGCCCGGAGGCGGCTAGCAATCAGCCCCAGCATTTT
>-|-|TRBJ1-4|TRBV29-1
CSVVGGDEKLFF
TGCAGCGTTGTAGGGGGTGATGAAAAACTGTTTTTT
>-|-|TRBJ1-1|TRBV7-2
CASSLGAMNTEAFF
TGTGCCAGCAGCTTAGGGGCCATGAACACTGAAGCTTTCTTT
>-|TRBD1|TRBJ2-1|TRBV5-1
CASSLGDRASEQFF
TGCGCCAGCAGCTTGGGGGACAGGGCTAGTGAGCAGTTCTTC
>-|TRBD2|TRBJ2-1|TRBV5-1
CASSSSGRDYNEQFF
TGCGCCAGCAGCTCTAGCGGGAGAGACTACAATGAGCAGTTCTTC
>-|TRBD2|TRBJ2-3|TRBV11-2
CASSLGLAVSTDTQYF
TGTGCCAGCAGCCTGGGACTAGCGGTTAGCACAGATACGCAGTATTTT
>-|-|TRBJ1-5|TRBV2
CASSGQGNQPQHF
TGTGCCAGCAGTGGACAGGGCAATCAGCCCCAGCATTTT
>-|TRBD2|TRBJ2-7|TRBV6-5
CASSGTSGRFYEQYF
TGTGCCAGCAGTGGGACTAGCGGGAGGTTCTACGAGCAGTACTTC
>-|-|TRBJ2-7|TRBV19
CASSSTGLTSYEQYF
TGTGCCAGTAGTTCCACAGGCCTCACATCCTACGAGCAGTACTTC
>-|-|TRBJ1-1|TRBV7-2
CASSLLTEAFF
TGTGCCAGCAGCTTATTAACTGAAGCTTTCTTT
>-|-|TRBJ1-1|TRBV19
CASSISARQDEAFF
TGTGCCAGTAGTATATCCGCGAGACAGGACGAAGCTTTCTTT
>once|TRBD1|TRBJ2-3|TRBV29-1
CSVGGGTGGTDTQYF
TGCAGCGTTGGGGGGGGGACAGGGGGGACAGATACGCAGTATTTT
>few|TRBD2|TRBJ2-1|TRBV27
CASSFGAGGYNEQFF
TGTGCCAGCAGTTTCGGAGCGGGAGGGTACAATGAGCAGTTCTTC
>-|-|TRBJ1-1|TRBV5-4
CASSWRSMNTEAFF
TGTGCCAGCAGCTGGAGGTCGATGAACACTGAAGCTTTCTTT
>few|-|TRBJ1-2|TRBV2
CASSDRTVNYGYTF
TGTGCCAGCAGTGATCGGACAGTTAACTATGGCTACACCTTC
>once|TRBD2|TRBJ2-1|TRBV2
CASSELVAGGYNEQFF
TGTGCCAGCAGTGAATTGGTAGCGGGAGGTTACAATGAGCAGTTCTTC
>-|TRBD2|TRBJ2-1|TRBV25-1
CASSEGAGYNEQFF
TGTGCCAGCAGTGAAGGAGCGGGGTACAATGAGCAGTTCTTC
>-|-|TRBJ2-5|TRBV7-2
CASSRGYQETQYF
TGTGCCAGCAGCCGGGGGTACCAAGAGACCCAGTACTTC
>-|-|TRBJ2-7|TRBV28
CASSMGGYEQYF
TGTGCCAGCAGTATGGGGGGCTACGAGCAGTACTTC
>-|-|TRBJ2-7|TRBV7-2
CASSARLQGDEQYF
TGTGCCAGCAGCGCTAGATTACAGGGAGACGAGCAGTACTTC
>-|TRBD2|TRBJ2-3|TRBV18
CASSPGLAGSSTDTQYF
TGTGCCAGCTCACCTGGACTAGCGGGAAGTAGCACAGATACGCAGTATTTT
>-|TRBD2|TRBJ2-5|TRBV5-1
CASFTGPGGGTQYF
TGCGCCAGCTTTACCGGGCCGGGGGGTGGGACCCAGTACTTC
>-|TRBD1|TRBJ1-4|TRBV18
CASSLPGQVNEKLFF
TGTGCCAGCTCATTACCGGGACAGGTTAATGAAAAACTGTTTTTT
>-|TRBD1|TRBJ2-5|TRBV4-3
CASSHGQGQETQYF
TGCGCCAGCAGCCACGGACAGGGCCAAGAGACCCAGTACTTC
>-|TRBD1|TRBJ2-1|TRBV7-9
CASSWSDRGDEQFF
TGTGCCAGCAGCTGGTCCGACAGGGGCGATGAGCAGTTCTTC
>once|-|TRBJ1-3|TRBV14
CASSHGHLSGNTIYF
TGTGCCAGCAGCCATGGGCACCTCTCTGGAAACACCATATATTTT
>-|-|TRBJ2-3|TRBV7-9
CASSSPGNRDTQYF
TGTGCCAGCAGCTCCCCGGGAAACCGAGATACGCAGTATTTT
>-|TRBD1|TRBJ2-3|TRBV7-9
CASSLGQGLTDTQYF
TGTGCCAGCAGCTTGGGACAGGGCCTCACAGATACGCAGTATTTT
>-|TRBD1|TRBJ2-7|TRBV5-8
CASSTGQGLYEQYF
TGTGCCAGCAGCACGGGACAGGGGCTCTACGAGCAGTACTTC
>once|TRBD1|TRBJ2-7|TRBV6-1
CASRALGQGIYEQYF
TGTGCCAGCAGGGCTTTGGGACAGGGAATCTACGAGCAGTACTTC
>few|-|TRBJ1-5|TRBV28
CASRGHVYSNQPQHF
TGTGCCAGCAGGGGACACGTTTATAGCAATCAGCCCCAGCATTTT
>-|TRBD1|TRBJ1-2|TRBV9
CASSLRGTGGMNYGYTF
TGTGCCAGCAGCCTACGGGGGACAGGGGGCATGAACTATGGCTACACCTTC
>-|-|TRBJ2-7|TRBV7-2
CASSLIREQYF
TGTGCCAGCAGCTTAATCCGCGAGCAGTACTTC